This is a list of T cell receptor beta chains from one sample in a study of blood T cell repertoires in COVID-19. Libraries were prepared by immunoSEQ multiplex PCR; TCRdb keeps only in-frame clonotypes and omits some of them. Here the sample spans approximately 41,000 clones, about 80% being singletons. Sequencing was carried out using peripheral blood. The receptors were gathered from a woman aged 80 or over with acute or convalescent COVID-19. Each CDR3 is given with its conserved first and last residue.

V gene	J gene	CDR3 protein
TRBV6-6	TRBJ2-2	CASGTGGYTGELFF
TRBV3-1/TRBV3-2	TRBJ1-1	CASSLFSGDRIEAFF
TRBV7-2	TRBJ1-5	CASSLAAGPDQPQHF
TRBV3-1/TRBV3-2	TRBJ1-2	CASSPRTGFGNYGYTF
TRBV11-3	TRBJ1-1	CASSLTGNTEAFF
TRBV18	TRBJ2-1	CASALDREHEQFF
TRBV19	TRBJ2-2	CASRSAGTGELFF
TRBV3-1/TRBV3-2	TRBJ1-5	CASSQAGRPDQPQHF
TRBV4-1	TRBJ2-3	CASSRSGVSTDTQYF
TRBV7-9	TRBJ1-4	CASSLGDNSNEKLFF
TRBV9	TRBJ1-4	CASSVGTPNEKLFF
TRBV30	TRBJ2-7	CAWSASEYEQYF
TRBV5-4	TRBJ2-1	CASSLVVGLAGNNEQFF
TRBV6-2/TRBV6-3	TRBJ1-6	CASSYSEASYNSPLHF
TRBV13	TRBJ1-2	CASSPYAGRGYGYTF
TRBV6-5	TRBJ1-2	CASSRTGGEGYTF
TRBV19	TRBJ1-2	CASILPGWGLPSAGYTF
TRBV6-2/TRBV6-3	TRBJ1-4	CASSWQGNEKLFF
TRBV10-3	TRBJ1-4	CAISEDRGDEKLFF
TRBV6-6	TRBJ1-4	CASSYAGSGTNEKLFF
TRBV28	TRBJ1-2	CASSQGQGVRGYTF
TRBV6-4	TRBJ1-2	CASSEDRASGGYTF
TRBV5-1	TRBJ2-5	CASSRDFQETQYF
TRBV6-5	TRBJ1-2	CASSRQGMSYGYTF
TRBV18	TRBJ2-6	CASSPQDTGANVLTF
TRBV6-5	TRBJ2-7	CASRAGQGVYEQYF
TRBV28	TRBJ1-1	CASRFKGGAGRYMNTEAFF
TRBV10-1	TRBJ2-5	CASSGGPDETQYF
TRBV3-1/TRBV3-2	TRBJ1-2	CASSQLQTNYGYTF
TRBV5-6	TRBJ1-4	CASSRTGSGYAEKLFF
TRBV3-1/TRBV3-2	TRBJ2-2	CASRPTSGGYGGELFF
TRBV18	TRBJ1-6	CASSPTPQGTSPLHF
TRBV7-9	TRBJ1-6	CASSLNQDGSPLHF
TRBV5-1	TRBJ2-5	CASSLDRQGPEGETQYF
TRBV19	TRBJ1-4	CASTQGANNEKLFF
TRBV12-3/TRBV12-4	TRBJ2-2	CASRQGPGELFF
TRBV7-2	TRBJ2-1	CASSSGTSLIIEQFF
TRBV19	TRBJ1-5	CATSGSNQPQHF
TRBV28	TRBJ2-7	CASSVGGTTYEQYF
TRBV19	TRBJ1-6	CASSIAQGYNSPLHF
TRBV7-7	TRBJ2-3	CASSLGLAGEADTQYF
TRBV5-4	TRBJ2-2	CASSLDSTNTGELFF
TRBV2	TRBJ1-3	CAAKRDSSGNTIYF
TRBV7-2	TRBJ2-2	CASSSWDRKTGELFF
TRBV4-1	TRBJ2-5	CASSLLPSGGEETQYF
TRBV2	TRBJ2-7	CASSAAGTGGYEQYF
TRBV30	TRBJ1-2	CASQHTNYGYTF
TRBV29-1	TRBJ2-1	CSVVGAGNNEQFF
TRBV7-2	TRBJ1-4	CASSRDRGPGEKLFF
TRBV11-2	TRBJ2-1	CASSPWGGEQFF
TRBV19	TRBJ1-5	CASRGNGIYQPQHF
TRBV11-3	TRBJ1-1	CASSPRRTGGKGSEAFF
TRBV3-1/TRBV3-2	TRBJ1-6	CASSPSSYNSPLHF
TRBV3-1/TRBV3-2	TRBJ2-7	CASSIGDEQYF
TRBV14	TRBJ1-3	CASSPWAVSGNTIYF
TRBV12-3/TRBV12-4	TRBJ2-7	CASSFDLGGEQYF
TRBV7-9	TRBJ2-1	CASSPKGPSEQFF
TRBV14	TRBJ1-5	CASSSGQGMEQPQHF
TRBV4-2	TRBJ2-1	CASSQAGTGFGNEQFF